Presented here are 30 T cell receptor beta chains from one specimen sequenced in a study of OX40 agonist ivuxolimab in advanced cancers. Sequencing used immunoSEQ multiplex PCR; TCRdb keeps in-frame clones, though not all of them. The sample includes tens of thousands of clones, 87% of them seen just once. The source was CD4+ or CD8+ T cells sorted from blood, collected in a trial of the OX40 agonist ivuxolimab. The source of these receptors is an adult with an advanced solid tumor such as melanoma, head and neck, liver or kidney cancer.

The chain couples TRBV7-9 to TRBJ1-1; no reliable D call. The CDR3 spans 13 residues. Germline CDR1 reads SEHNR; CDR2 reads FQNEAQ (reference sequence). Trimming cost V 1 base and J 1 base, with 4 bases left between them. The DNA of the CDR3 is TGTGCCAGCAGCTTAGAGGGGAACACTGAAGCTTTCTTT. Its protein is CASSLEGNTEAFF.

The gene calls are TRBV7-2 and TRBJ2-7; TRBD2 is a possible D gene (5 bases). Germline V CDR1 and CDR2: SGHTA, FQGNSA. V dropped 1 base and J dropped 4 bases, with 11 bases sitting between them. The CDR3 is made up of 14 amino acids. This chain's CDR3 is CASSLGGPGYEQYF. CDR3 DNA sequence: TGTGCCAGCAGCTTAGGTGGACCGGGGTACGAGCAGTACTTC.

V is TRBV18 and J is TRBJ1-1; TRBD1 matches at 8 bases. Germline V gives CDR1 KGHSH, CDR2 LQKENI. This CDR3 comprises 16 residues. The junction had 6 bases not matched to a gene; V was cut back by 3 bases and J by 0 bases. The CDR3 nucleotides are TGTGCCAGCTCACCGGACAGGGTGGGGATGAACACTGAAGCTTTCTTT. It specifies CASSPDRVGMNTEAFF.

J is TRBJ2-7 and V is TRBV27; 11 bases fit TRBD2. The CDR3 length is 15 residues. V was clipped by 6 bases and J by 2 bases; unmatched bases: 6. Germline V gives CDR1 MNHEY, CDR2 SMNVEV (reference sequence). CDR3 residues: CASRTTSGIPYEQYF. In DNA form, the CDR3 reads TGTGCCAGCAGAACGACTAGCGGGATCCCCTACGAGCAGTACTTC.

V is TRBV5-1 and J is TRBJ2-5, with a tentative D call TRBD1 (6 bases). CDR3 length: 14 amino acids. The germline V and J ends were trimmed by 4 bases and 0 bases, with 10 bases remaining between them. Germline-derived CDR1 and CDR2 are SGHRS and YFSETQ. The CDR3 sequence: CASSTRQDQETQYF. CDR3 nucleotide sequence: TGCGCCAGCAGCACCCGACAGGACCAAGAGACCCAGTACTTC.

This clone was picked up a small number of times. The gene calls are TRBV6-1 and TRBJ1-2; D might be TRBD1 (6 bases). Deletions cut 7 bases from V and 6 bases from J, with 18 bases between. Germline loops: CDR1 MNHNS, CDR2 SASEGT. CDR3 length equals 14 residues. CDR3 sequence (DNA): TGTGCCAGCATTCCGGACAGCCTAGGTGATGGCTACACCTTC. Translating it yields CASIPDSLGDGYTF.

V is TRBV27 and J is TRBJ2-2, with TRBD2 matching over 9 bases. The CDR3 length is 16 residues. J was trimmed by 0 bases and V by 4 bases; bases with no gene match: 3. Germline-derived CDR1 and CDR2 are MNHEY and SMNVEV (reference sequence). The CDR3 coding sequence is TGTGCCAGCAGTTACACTAGCGGGTCGAACACCGGGGAGCTGTTTTTT. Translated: CASSYTSGSNTGELFF.

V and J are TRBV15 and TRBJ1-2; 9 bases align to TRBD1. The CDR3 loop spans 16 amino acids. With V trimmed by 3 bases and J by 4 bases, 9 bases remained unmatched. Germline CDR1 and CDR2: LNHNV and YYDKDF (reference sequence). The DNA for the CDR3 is TGTGCCACCAGCAGGAGTGGGGACAGGGCCCGCTATGGCTACACCTTC. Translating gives CATSRSGDRARYGYTF.

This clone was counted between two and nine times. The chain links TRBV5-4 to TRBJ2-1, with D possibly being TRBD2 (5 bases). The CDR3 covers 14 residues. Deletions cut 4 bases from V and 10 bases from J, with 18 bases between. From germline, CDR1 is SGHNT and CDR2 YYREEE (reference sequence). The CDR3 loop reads CASSHSGSIREQFF. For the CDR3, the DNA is TGTGCCAGCAGCCACTCGGGGTCTATCAGGGAGCAGTTCTTC.

CDR3 sequence reads: CASSLTEGRGYTF. The CDR3 region has the DNA TGTGCCAGCAGCTTGACAGAAGGCCGTGGCTACACCTTC. V is TRBV7-3 and J is TRBJ1-2; D might be TRBD1 (5 bases). CDR1 is SGHTA, CDR2 FQGTGA, per germline. The CDR3 sequence is 13 residues long. V was cut by 3 bases and J by 7 bases, with 12 bases left in between.

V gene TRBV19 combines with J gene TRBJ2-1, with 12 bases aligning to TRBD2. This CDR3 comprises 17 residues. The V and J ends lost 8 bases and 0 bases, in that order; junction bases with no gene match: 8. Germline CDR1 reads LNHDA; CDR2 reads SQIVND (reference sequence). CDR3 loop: CASALAGGLSSYNEQFF. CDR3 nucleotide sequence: TGTGCCAGTGCTCTAGCGGGGGGGCTTAGCTCCTACAATGAGCAGTTCTTC.

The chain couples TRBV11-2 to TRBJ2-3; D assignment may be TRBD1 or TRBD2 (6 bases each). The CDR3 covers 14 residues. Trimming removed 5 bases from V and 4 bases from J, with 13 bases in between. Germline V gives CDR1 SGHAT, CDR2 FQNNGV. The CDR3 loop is CASSPTGAADTQYF. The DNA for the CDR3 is TGTGCCAGCAGCCCGACGGGGGCTGCAGATACGCAGTATTTT.

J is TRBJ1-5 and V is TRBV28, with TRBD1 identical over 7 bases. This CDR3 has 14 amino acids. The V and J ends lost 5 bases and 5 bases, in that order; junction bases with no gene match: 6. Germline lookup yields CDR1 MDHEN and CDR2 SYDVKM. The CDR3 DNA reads TGTGCCAGCAGTCCCCGGACAGGATATCAGCCCCAGCATTTT. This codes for CASSPRTGYQPQHF. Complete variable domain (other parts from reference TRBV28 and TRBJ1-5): DVKVTQSSRYLVKRTGEKVFLECVQDMDHENMFWYRQDPGLGLRLIYFSYDVKMKEKGDIPEGYSVSREKKERFSLILESASTNQTSMYLCASSPRTGYQPQHFGDGTRLSIL.

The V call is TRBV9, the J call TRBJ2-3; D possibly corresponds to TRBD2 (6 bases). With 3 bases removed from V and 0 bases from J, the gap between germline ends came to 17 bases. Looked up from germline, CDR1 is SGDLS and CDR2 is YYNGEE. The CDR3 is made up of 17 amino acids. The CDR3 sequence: CASSASGLAISTDTQYF. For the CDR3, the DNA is TGTGCCAGCAGCGCCTCAGGGCTAGCGATAAGCACAGATACGCAGTATTTT.

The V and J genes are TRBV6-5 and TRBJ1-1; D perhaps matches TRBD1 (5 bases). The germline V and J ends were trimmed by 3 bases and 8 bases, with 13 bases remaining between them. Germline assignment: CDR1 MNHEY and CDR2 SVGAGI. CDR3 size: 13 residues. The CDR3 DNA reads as TGTGCCAGCAGTTATTCGGGGACTACCGAAGCTTTCTTT. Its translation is CASSYSGTTEAFF.

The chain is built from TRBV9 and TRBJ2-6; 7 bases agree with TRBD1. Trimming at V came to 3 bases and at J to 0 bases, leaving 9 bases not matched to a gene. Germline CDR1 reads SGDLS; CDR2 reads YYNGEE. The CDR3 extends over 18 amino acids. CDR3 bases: TGTGCCAGCAGCGCCGACAGGGTAAGAAGCTCTGGGGCCAACGTCCTGACTTTC. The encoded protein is CASSADRVRSSGANVLTF.

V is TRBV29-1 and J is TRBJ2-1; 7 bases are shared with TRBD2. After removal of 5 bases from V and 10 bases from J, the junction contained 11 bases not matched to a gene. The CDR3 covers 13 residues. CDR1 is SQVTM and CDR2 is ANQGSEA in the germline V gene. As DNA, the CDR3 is TGCAGCGTTAAGGGAGGGCCTACCGGCGAGCAGTTCTTC. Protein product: CSVKGGPTGEQFF.

CDR3 sequence: CATSRAWNTGELFF. The CDR3 nucleotides are TGTGCCACCAGCAGAGCATGGAACACCGGGGAGCTGTTTTTT. The gene calls are TRBV15 and TRBJ2-2; D remains unclear. This CDR3 is built from 14 residues. Germline loops: CDR1 LNHNV, CDR2 YYDKDF (reference sequence). The ends were cut back, 1 base at V and 1 base at J, with 4 bases in the middle.

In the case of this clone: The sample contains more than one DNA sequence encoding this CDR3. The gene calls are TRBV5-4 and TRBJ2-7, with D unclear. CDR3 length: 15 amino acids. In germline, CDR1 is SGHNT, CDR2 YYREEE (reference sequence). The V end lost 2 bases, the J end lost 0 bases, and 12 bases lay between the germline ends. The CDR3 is CASSLSTGPSYEQYF. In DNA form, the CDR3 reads TGTGCCAGCAGCTTATCCACTGGACCCTCCTACGAGCAGTACTTC.

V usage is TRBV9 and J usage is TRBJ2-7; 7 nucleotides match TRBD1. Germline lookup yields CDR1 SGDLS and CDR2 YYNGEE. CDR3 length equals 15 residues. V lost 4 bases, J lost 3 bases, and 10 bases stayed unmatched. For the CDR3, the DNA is TGTGCCAGCAGCCTAGGTCCCGACAGGGACTACGAGCAGTACTTC. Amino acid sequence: CASSLGPDRDYEQYF.

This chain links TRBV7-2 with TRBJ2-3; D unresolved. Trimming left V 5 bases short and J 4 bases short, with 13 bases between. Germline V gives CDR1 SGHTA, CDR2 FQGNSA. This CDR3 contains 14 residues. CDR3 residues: CASSRITSSDTQYF. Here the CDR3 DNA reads TGTGCCAGCAGCCGGATTACAAGCTCAGATACGCAGTATTTT.

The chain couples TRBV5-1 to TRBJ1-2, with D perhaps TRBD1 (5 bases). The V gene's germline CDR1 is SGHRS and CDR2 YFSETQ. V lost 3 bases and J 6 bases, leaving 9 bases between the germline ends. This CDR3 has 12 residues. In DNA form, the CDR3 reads TGCGCCAGCAGCTCCCAGGGAAATGGCTACACCTTC. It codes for CASSSQGNGYTF.

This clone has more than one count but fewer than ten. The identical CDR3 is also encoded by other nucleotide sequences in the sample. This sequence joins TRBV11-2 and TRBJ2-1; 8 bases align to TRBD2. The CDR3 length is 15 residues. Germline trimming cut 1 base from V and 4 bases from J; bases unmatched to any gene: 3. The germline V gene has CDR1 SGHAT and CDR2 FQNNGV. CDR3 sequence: CASSLGLANYNEQFF. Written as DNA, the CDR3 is TGTGCCAGCAGCTTAGGACTAGCGAATTACAATGAGCAGTTCTTC.

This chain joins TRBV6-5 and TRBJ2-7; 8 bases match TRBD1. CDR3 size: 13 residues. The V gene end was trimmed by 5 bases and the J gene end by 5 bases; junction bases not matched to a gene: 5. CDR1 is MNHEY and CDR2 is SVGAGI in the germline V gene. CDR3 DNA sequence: TGTGCCAGCAGTCCCGGACAGGGCCACGAGCAGTACTTC. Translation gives CASSPGQGHEQYF.

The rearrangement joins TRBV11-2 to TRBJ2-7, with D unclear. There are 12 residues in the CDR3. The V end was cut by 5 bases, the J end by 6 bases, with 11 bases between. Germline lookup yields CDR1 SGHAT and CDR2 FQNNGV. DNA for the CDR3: TGTGCCAGCAGCAAAACAGAGACCGAGCAGTACTTC. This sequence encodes CASSKTETEQYF. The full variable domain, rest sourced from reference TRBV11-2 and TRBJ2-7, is EAGVAQSPRYKIIEKRQSVAFWCNPISGHATLYWYQQILGQGPKLLIQFQNNGVVDDSQLPKDRFSAERLKGVDSTLKIQPAKLEDSAVYLCASSKTETEQYFGPGTRLTVT.

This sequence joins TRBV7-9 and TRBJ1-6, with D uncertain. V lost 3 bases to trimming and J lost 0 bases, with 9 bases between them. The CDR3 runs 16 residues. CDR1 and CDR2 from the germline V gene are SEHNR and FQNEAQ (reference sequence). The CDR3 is CASSFYQSSYNSPLHF. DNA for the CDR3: TGTGCCAGCAGCTTTTATCAGAGCTCCTATAATTCACCCCTCCACTTT.

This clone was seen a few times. The CDR3 spells CAISEDPTGNYGYTF. CDR3 nucleotide sequence: TGTGCCATCAGTGAGGACCCGACAGGGAACTATGGCTACACCTTC. The chain carries TRBV10-3 and TRBJ1-2, with 7 positions matching TRBD1. CDR3 length equals 15 residues. The germline V gene encodes CDR1 ENHRY and CDR2 SYGVKD. The trim removed 2 bases at V and 2 bases at J, leaving 5 bases unmatched.

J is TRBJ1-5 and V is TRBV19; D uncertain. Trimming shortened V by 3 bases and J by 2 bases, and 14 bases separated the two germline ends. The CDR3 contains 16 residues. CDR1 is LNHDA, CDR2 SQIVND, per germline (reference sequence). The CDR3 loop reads CASSMRGLTGNQPQHF. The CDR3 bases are TGTGCCAGTAGTATGAGAGGCCTCACTGGCAATCAGCCCCAGCATTTT.

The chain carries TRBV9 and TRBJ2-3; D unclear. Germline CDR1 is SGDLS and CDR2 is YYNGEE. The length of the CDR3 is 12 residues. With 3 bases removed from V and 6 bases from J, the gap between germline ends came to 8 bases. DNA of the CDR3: TGTGCCAGCAGCGCTCATTTGGATACGCAGTATTTT. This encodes CASSAHLDTQYF.

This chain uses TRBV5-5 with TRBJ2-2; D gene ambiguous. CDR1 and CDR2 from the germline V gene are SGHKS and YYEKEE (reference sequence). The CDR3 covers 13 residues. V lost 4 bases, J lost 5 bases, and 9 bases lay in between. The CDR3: CASSLFETGELFF. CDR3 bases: TGTGCCAGCAGCCTCTTCGAAACCGGGGAGCTGTTTTTT.